The 25 T cell receptor beta chains reported below all come from one sample, sequenced in a study of blood T cell repertoires in COVID-19. Sequencing was performed with immunoSEQ multiplex PCR; in TCRdb, only in-frame clones are kept and a portion is missing. The table records about 240,000 clones, roughly 88% of them present only once. The sequenced material came from peripheral blood. These receptors were collected from an elderly man with acute or convalescent COVID-19.

In this sample, this clone turned up once. V gene TRBV6-1 combines with J gene TRBJ2-6, with TRBD1 identical over 8 bases. CDR3 length: 17 residues. The V segment lost 4 bases and the J segment 2 bases; nucleotides outside the gene matches: 7. Per germline, CDR1 MNHNS and CDR2 SASEGT. The CDR3 DNA reads as TGTGCCAGCAGTGTTATCCAGGGGGCGGCTGGGGCCAACGTCCTGACTTTC. Protein product: CASSVIQGAAGANVLTF.

The chain couples TRBV3-1 (or the pseudogene TRBV3-2) to TRBJ2-5; possible D gene TRBD2, 5 bases. Germline V gives CDR1 LGHDT, CDR2 YNNKEL (reference sequence). The CDR3 spans 17 residues. V was shortened by 4 bases and J by 4 bases, with 22 bases between the two germline ends. The CDR3 DNA reads TGTGCCAGCAGCCGAGGAGGAGGAGTATCCTCCGGAGAGACCCAGTACTTC. Protein: CASSRGGGVSSGETQYF.

The rearrangement uses TRBV5-1 and TRBJ1-1; a weak D match, TRBD1 (6 bases). Trimming removed 0 bases from V and 7 bases from J, with 10 bases in between. The germline CDR1 and CDR2 sequences are SGHRS and YFSETQ. The CDR3 is made up of 13 amino acids. This CDR3 reads CASSLEGRGEAFF. The CDR3 nucleotides read TGCGCCAGCAGCTTGGAAGGCAGGGGTGAAGCTTTCTTT.

A few counts support this clone. The gene calls are TRBV4-3 and TRBJ1-1, with D tentatively TRBD1 (5 bases). Germline assignment: CDR1 LGHNA and CDR2 YSLEER. Trimming stripped 2 bases from V and 0 bases from J, with 10 bases between. The CDR3 contains 15 residues. The CDR3 region is CASSQLPGMNTEAFF. The CDR3 nucleotides read TGCGCCAGCAGCCAACTTCCAGGGATGAACACTGAAGCTTTCTTT.

The chain links TRBV5-6 to TRBJ2-7, with D perhaps TRBD1 (5 bases). This CDR3 is 14 amino acids long. Per germline, CDR1 SGHDT and CDR2 YYEEEE. The V and J ends lost 2 bases and 0 bases respectively, with 9 bases between them. CDR3 sequence (DNA): TGTGCCAGCAGCTTAGGGGAACTCTCCTACGAGCAGTACTTC. It yields the protein CASSLGELSYEQYF.

V is TRBV9 and J is TRBJ1-4, with 7 bases aligning to TRBD1. V dropped 0 bases and J dropped 8; count of bases not matched to a gene: 1. Germline V gene sequence: CDR1 SGDLS, CDR2 YYNGEE. The CDR3 consists of 13 residues. The CDR3 nucleotides are TGTGCCAGCAGCGTAGGGACAGGAGAAAAACTGTTTTTT. This codes for CASSVGTGEKLFF.

The chain carries TRBV6-5 and TRBJ1-2; tentative D call: TRBD1 (6 bases). With 4 bases removed from V and 0 bases from J, the gap between germline ends came to 9 bases. Germline V gives CDR1 MNHEY, CDR2 SVGAGI. This CDR3 is 14 amino acids long. The CDR3 region is CASSSWTANYGYTF. CDR3 sequence (DNA): TGTGCCAGCAGTTCTTGGACAGCTAACTATGGCTACACCTTC.

The CDR3 DNA is TGTGCCAGCAGCCTCCGGGACTCCCTAAATGAGCAGTTCTTC. It specifies CASSLRDSLNEQFF. This chain connects TRBV3-1 (or the pseudogene TRBV3-2) to TRBJ2-1; D is perhaps TRBD2 (6 bases). V dropped 4 bases and J dropped 7 bases, with 14 bases sitting between them. The germline CDR1 and CDR2 sequences are LGHDT and YNNKEL (reference sequence). The CDR3 loop spans 14 amino acids.

This clone has just a few counts. In the same sample, other DNA sequences code for this CDR3. The chain employs TRBV5-1 and TRBJ1-6, with 7 bases identical to TRBD1. Germline V gives CDR1 SGHRS, CDR2 YFSETQ. This CDR3 is built from 14 residues. The V and J ends lost 4 bases and 7 bases, in that order; junction bases with no gene match: 5. CDR3 nucleotide sequence: TGCGCCAGCAGCCCGGACAGGACGAATTCACCCCTCCACTTT. This encodes CASSPDRTNSPLHF.

This clone is a singleton in its sample. V and J are TRBV5-1 and TRBJ1-2; 8 bases line up with TRBD1. J was trimmed by 6 bases and V by 0 bases; bases with no gene match: 4. Germline CDR1 reads SGHRS; CDR2 reads YFSETQ. The CDR3 is made up of 14 amino acids. The CDR3 is CASSLAQGDHGYTF. CDR3 nucleotides: TGCGCCAGCAGCTTGGCACAGGGGGACCATGGCTACACCTTC.

CDR3 region: CASSLEGDQPQHF. Here the CDR3 DNA reads TGTGCCAGCAGCTTAGAAGGGGATCAGCCCCAGCATTTT. V gene TRBV7-2 combines with J gene TRBJ1-5; possibly TRBD1 for D (5 bases). V lost 1 base and J lost 5, with 6 bases in between. CDR1 SGHTA and CDR2 FQGNSA come from the germline V gene. This CDR3 is built from 13 residues.

The V and J genes are TRBV7-2 and TRBJ1-2, with D possibly being TRBD1 (5 bases). CDR1 and CDR2 from the germline V gene are SGHTA and FQGNSA. V was pared by 1 base and J by 4 bases, with 7 bases between. This CDR3 is 13 amino acids long. The CDR3 sequence: CASSLEGAYGYTF. CDR3 bases: TGTGCCAGCAGCTTAGAAGGGGCCTATGGCTACACCTTC. Using reference TRBV7-2 and TRBJ1-2 for the parts outside the CDR3, the full variable domain is GAGVSQSPSNKVTEKGKDVELRCDPISGHTALYWYRQSLGQGLEFLIYFQGNSAPDKSGLPSDRFSAERTGGSVSTLTIQRTQQEDSAVYLCASSLEGAYGYTFGSGTRLTVV.

For the CDR3, the DNA is TGTGCCAGCAGACAGTCAATCGGTTCCTACGAGCAGTACTTC. Translation: CASRQSIGSYEQYF. The chain combines TRBV7-9 with TRBJ2-7; D unclear. Germline V lookup: CDR1 SEHNR, CDR2 FQNEAQ (reference sequence). The length of the CDR3 is 14 residues. The V and J ends lost 6 bases and 1 base respectively, with 13 bases between them.

This chain connects TRBV3-1 (or the pseudogene TRBV3-2) to TRBJ2-2, with TRBD1 as a possible D gene (6 bases). Between the trimmed V and J ends, which lost 5 bases and 5 bases, there was a span of 15 bases. Germline loops: CDR1 LGHDT, CDR2 YNNKEL (reference sequence). This CDR3 spans 15 amino acids. CDR3 sequence: CASSLQGPGTGELFF. The CDR3, as DNA: TGTGCCAGCAGCTTACAGGGTCCGGGGACCGGGGAGCTGTTTTTT.

V is TRBV7-8 and J is TRBJ2-1; 13 bases fit TRBD2. V lost 3 bases and J lost 4; bases outside the gene matches: 3. CDR1 and CDR2 from the germline V gene are SGHVS and FQNEAQ. The CDR3 runs to 16 residues. The CDR3 sequence is CASSFWTSGGYNEQFF. The DNA of the CDR3 is TGTGCCAGCAGCTTCTGGACTAGCGGGGGATACAATGAGCAGTTCTTC.

V is TRBV7-2 and J is TRBJ1-3; TRBD1 matches 8 bases. Per germline, CDR1 SGHTA and CDR2 FQGNSA. V shed 4 bases and J 3 bases; nucleotides not matched to a gene: 2. This CDR3 spans 14 amino acids. CDR3 region: CASSSGTGGNTIYF. The CDR3 DNA is TGTGCCAGCAGCTCTGGGACAGGTGGAAACACCATATATTTT. The full variable domain, completed using reference TRBV7-2 and TRBJ1-3, is GAGVSQSPSNKVTEKGKDVELRCDPISGHTALYWYRQSLGQGLEFLIYFQGNSAPDKSGLPSDRFSAERTGGSVSTLTIQRTQQEDSAVYLCASSSGTGGNTIYFGEGSWLTVV.

This sequence joins TRBV10-3 and TRBJ1-2; TRBD1 matches at 9 bases. V lost 7 bases, J lost 6 bases, and 9 bases stayed unmatched. The CDR3 spans 14 residues. Germline CDR1 ENHRY, CDR2 SYGVKD. The CDR3 region is CAITPGQGIHGYTF. CDR3 nucleotide sequence: TGTGCCATCACCCCGGGACAGGGCATACATGGCTACACCTTC.

The rearrangement links TRBV5-1 to TRBJ2-5, with D possibly TRBD2 on 6 matching bases. Deletions cut 0 bases from V and 4 bases from J, with 13 bases between. There are 15 residues in the CDR3. Germline V lookup: CDR1 SGHRS, CDR2 YFSETQ. CDR3 in amino acids: CASSLGGTEGETQYF. DNA for the CDR3: TGCGCCAGCAGCTTGGGCGGAACGGAGGGAGAGACCCAGTACTTC.

The J gene is TRBJ1-1, the V gene TRBV27; the D gene is possibly TRBD1 (6 bases). CDR1 is MNHEY and CDR2 is SMNVEV in the germline V gene (reference sequence). Trimming removed 5 bases from V and 2 bases from J, with 18 bases in between. This CDR3 is built from 16 residues. CDR3 nucleotides: TGTGCCAGCAGTCCTGCCAACAGGGTGAGAAACACTGAAGCTTTCTTT. Its translation: CASSPANRVRNTEAFF.

This clone was observed a handful of times. The genes are TRBV19 and TRBJ2-1; TRBD1 might be the D (6 bases). Germline V gene sequence: CDR1 LNHDA, CDR2 SQIVND (reference sequence). The V gene lost 11 bases and the J gene lost 4 bases, with 15 bases spanning the gap. This CDR3 is built from 13 residues. The CDR3 is CAAAFDRYNEQFF. The CDR3 coding sequence is TGTGCCGCCGCCTTCGACAGGTACAATGAGCAGTTCTTC.

J is TRBJ1-2 and V is TRBV7-2, with a weak D call TRBD1 (5 bases). V lost 0 bases, J lost 3 bases, and 8 bases lay in between. Germline V gene sequence: CDR1 SGHTA, CDR2 FQGNSA. CDR3 size: 14 residues. The CDR3 coding sequence is TGTGCCAGCAGCTTAGCGCGACAGTACTATGGCTACACCTTC. Its protein product is CASSLARQYYGYTF.

V is TRBV5-6 and J is TRBJ1-1, with D unresolved. V lost 5 bases and J lost 3, with 8 bases in between. Looked up from germline, CDR1 is SGHDT and CDR2 is YYEEEE. CDR3 length: 12 residues. DNA for the CDR3: TGTGCCAGCAGTCGGGGATACACTGAAGCTTTCTTT. This gives the protein CASSRGYTEAFF. The entire variable domain, with the rest obtained from reference TRBV5-6 and TRBJ1-1, is as follows: DAGVTQSPTHLIKTRGQQVTLRCSPKSGHDTVSWYQQALGQGPQFIFQYYEEEERQRGNFPDRFSGHQFPNYSSELNVNALLLGDSALYLCASSRGYTEAFFGQGTRLTVV.

This sequence joins TRBV28 and TRBJ2-1; 10 bases are shared with TRBD1. This CDR3 has 18 amino acids. V gave up 5 bases and J gave up 1 base; unmatched junction bases: 11. Germline V CDR1 and CDR2: MDHEN, SYDVKM. CDR3 protein: CASSTRDRGILSYNEQFF. CDR3 nucleotide sequence: TGTGCCAGCAGTACTCGGGACAGGGGAATTTTGTCCTACAATGAGCAGTTCTTC.

The chain links TRBV28 to TRBJ1-3; tentative D call: TRBD1 (5 bases). Per the germline V gene, CDR1 is MDHEN and CDR2 is SYDVKM. V dropped 3 bases and J dropped 0 bases, with 12 bases sitting between them. CDR3 length equals 16 residues. The CDR3 DNA is TGTGCCAGCAGTTTCGAAGGGGTCCACTCTGGAAACACCATATATTTT. Translating gives CASSFEGVHSGNTIYF.

The rearrangement uses TRBV6-1 and TRBJ1-6; D not certain. This CDR3 comprises 15 residues. Deletions cut 1 base from V and 0 bases from J, with 4 bases between. Per the germline V gene, CDR1 is MNHNS and CDR2 is SASEGT. CDR3 nucleotide sequence: TGTGCCAGCAGTGAAGTTAGCTCCTATAATTCACCCCTCCACTTT. This codes for CASSEVSSYNSPLHF.